This record concerns one T cell receptor (beta chain) sequence. As yet, its antigen is unknown. The table came from immunoSEQ multiplex PCR; TCRdb's copy has only in-frame clones and leaves some out. Here the sample spans around 50,000 clones, about 80% being singletons. This sample is drawn from a study of PD-1 blockade in classical Hodgkin lymphoma. Time point denoted: cycle 4 day 1 (C4D1), after 6 weeks of nivolumab. All patients experienced relapse after autologous stem cell transplantation, and brentuximab vedotin exposure was variable. Study results and caveats: What drove the repertoire differences, possibly disease activity or prior therapy, has not been defined. Complete responders matched newly diagnosed patients in baseline diversity.

Germline-derived CDR1 and CDR2 are MDHEN and SYDVKM. This CDR3 is 15 amino acids long. Between the trimmed V and J ends, which lost 6 bases and 4 bases, there was a span of 18 bases. This chain links TRBV28 with TRBJ1-2; D gene unclear. The clonotype originates from a human donor with classical Hodgkin lymphoma. Sample: peripheral blood mononuclear cells (PBMCs), taken before the fourth cycle of nivolumab. CDR3 amino acids: CASSRDSTGTYGYTF. CDR3 nucleotides: TGTGCCAGCAGCCGTGACTCCACTGGTACCTATGGCTACACCTTC.